The clone carrying this TCR beta chain occurred a few times. CDR1 is SGHRS and CDR2 is YFSETQ in the germline V gene. Trimming took 4 bases from V and 6 from J; bases not matched to a gene: 7. This CDR3 is 14 amino acids long. These data come from a study of blood T cell repertoires in COVID-19. Measured with immunoSEQ multiplex PCR; TCRdb has only the in-frame clones, and not every one. The sample records around 31,000 clones, roughly 92% being singletons. Material for sequencing was peripheral blood. This TCR derives from a man aged 55 to 70 with acute or convalescent COVID-19. This rearrangement joins TRBV5-1 to TRBJ1-1; 9 nucleotides line up with TRBD1. The CDR3 protein is CASSQRTGAPEAFF. The CDR3 region has the DNA TGCGCCAGCAGCCAACGGACAGGGGCACCTGAAGCTTTCTTT.